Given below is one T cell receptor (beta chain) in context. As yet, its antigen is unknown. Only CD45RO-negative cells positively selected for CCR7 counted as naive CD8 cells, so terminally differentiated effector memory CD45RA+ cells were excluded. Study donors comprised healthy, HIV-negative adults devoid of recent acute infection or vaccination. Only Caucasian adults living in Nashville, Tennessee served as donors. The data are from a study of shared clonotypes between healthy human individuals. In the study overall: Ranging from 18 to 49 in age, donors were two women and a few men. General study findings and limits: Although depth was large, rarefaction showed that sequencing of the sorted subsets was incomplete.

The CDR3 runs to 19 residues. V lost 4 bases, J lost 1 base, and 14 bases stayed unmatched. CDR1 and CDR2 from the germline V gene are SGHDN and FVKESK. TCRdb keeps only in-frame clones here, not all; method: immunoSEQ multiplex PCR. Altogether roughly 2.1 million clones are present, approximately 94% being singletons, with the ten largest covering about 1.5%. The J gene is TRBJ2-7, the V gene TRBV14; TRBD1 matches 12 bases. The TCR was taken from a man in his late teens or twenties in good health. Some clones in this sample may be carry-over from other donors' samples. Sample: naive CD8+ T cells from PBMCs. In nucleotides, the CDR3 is TGTGCCAGCAGCCCAAGATTAAGGCAGGGACAGGGGGCTTCCTACGAGCAGTACTTC. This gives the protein CASSPRLRQGQGASYEQYF.